This T cell receptor (beta chain) was sequenced in a study of OX40 agonist ivuxolimab in advanced cancers. The assay was immunoSEQ multiplex PCR, and TCRdb's table has in-frame clones only and misses some. The sample consists of 70,000 to 95,000 clones, around 88% of them appearing once. Trimming stripped 2 bases from V and 1 base from J, with 8 bases between. The germline CDR1 and CDR2 sequences are MNHNS and SASEGT. The CDR3 sequence is 14 residues long. The source material was CD4+ or CD8+ T cells sorted from blood, sampled in a trial of the OX40 agonist ivuxolimab. This chain joins TRBV6-1 and TRBJ1-2; D is ambiguous. The receptor was isolated from an adult with an advanced solid tumor such as melanoma, head and neck, liver or kidney cancer. The CDR3 loop is CASSERSGNYGYTF. The CDR3 coding sequence is TGTGCCAGCAGTGAAAGGTCGGGTAACTATGGCTACACCTTC.